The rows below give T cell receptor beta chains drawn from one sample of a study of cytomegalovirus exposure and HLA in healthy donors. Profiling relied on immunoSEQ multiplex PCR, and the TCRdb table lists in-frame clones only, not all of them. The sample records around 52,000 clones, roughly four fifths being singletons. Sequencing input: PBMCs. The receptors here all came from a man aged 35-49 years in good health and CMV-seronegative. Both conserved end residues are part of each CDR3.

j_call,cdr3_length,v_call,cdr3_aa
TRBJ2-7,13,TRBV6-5,CASRDWSSDEQYF
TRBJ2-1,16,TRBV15,CAIAGGTELTYNEQFF
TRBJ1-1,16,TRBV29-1,CSVRGGDRPMNTEAFF
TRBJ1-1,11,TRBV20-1,CSAMDRGLAFF
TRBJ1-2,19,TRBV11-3,CASSLPTGFGTDVNYGYTF
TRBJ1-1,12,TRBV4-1,CASSQGPLGAFF
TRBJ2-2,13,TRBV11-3,CASSFKRTGELFF
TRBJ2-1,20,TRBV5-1,CASSLEGTSGGPSPYNEQFF
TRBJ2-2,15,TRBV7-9,CASSLPGQGPGELFF
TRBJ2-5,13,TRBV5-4,CASSSDIEETQYF
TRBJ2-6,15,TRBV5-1,CASSSPQSGANVLTF
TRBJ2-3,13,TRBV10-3,CATRDSSTDTQYF